This TCR beta chain came from a study of cytomegalovirus exposure and HLA in healthy donors. With 60 Vbeta and 13 Jbeta primers, the PCR was carried out. Assay: immunoSEQ multiplex PCR; the TCRdb copy retains only in-frame clones and omits some. The sample is made up of about 77,000 clones, and the top ten hold roughly an eighth of it. CDR3 length: 17 residues. In germline, CDR1 is GTSNPN, CDR2 SVGIG (reference sequence). The V and J ends lost 3 bases and 0 bases, in that order; junction bases with no gene match: 8. The J gene is TRBJ2-6, the V gene TRBV30; TRBD1 matches 7 bases. The source of this sequence is a man aged 45-65 years in good health and CMV-seropositive. Sequenced sample: PBMCs. CDR3 loop: CAWRDPGQYSGANVLTF. In nucleotides, the CDR3 is TGTGCCTGGAGGGATCCGGGACAGTACTCTGGGGCCAACGTCCTGACTTTC.